This T cell receptor beta chain appears in the sequencing data of a study of beta chain features in type 1 diabetes. Across the whole study: On cell yields, gender and age, patients and healthy donors were similar.

Study results and caveats: Patients' naive, central memory and Treg TCRB repertoires seemed closer to one another than those of healthy donors. TCRB CDR3 length was moderately but significantly reduced in all four CD4+ subsets of Type 1 diabetes patients.

This clone was counted a few times. Its antigen is currently unknown. Reverse transcription of all isolated RNA meant that expressed TCRB transcripts were sequenced. The study sequenced naive, central memory and regulatory T cell samples to an average of about 3.9 million reads. TCRdb's table, derived via immunoSEQ multiplex PCR, lists solely in-frame clones and lacks some. Of nearly 350,000 clones detected, around 7.6% appear once; the ten largest clones hold 0.44%. The receptor comes from a woman aged 18-29 years in good health. The specimen sequenced was central memory CD4+ T cells from blood.

The CDR3 sequence is CASRMRPRGGGEQYF. CDR3 bases: TGTGCCAGCAGAATGAGACCCAGGGGGGGAGGCGAGCAGTACTTC. The genes are TRBV28 and TRBJ2-7, with D perhaps given as TRBD1 or TRBD2 (7 bases each). CDR3 size: 15 residues. With 6 bases removed from V and 6 bases from J, the gap between germline ends came to 21 bases. Germline CDR1 reads MDHEN; CDR2 reads SYDVKM.